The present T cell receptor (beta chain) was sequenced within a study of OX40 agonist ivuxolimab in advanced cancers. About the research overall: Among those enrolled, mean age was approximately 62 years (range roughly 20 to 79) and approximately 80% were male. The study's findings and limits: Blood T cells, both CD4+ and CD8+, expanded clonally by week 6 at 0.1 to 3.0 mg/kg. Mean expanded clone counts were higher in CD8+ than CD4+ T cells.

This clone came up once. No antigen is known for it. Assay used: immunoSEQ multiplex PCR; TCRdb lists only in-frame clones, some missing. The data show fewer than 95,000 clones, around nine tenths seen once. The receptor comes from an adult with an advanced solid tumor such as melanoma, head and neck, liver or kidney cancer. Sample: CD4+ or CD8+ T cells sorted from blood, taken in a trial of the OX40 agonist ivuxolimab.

CDR3 loop: CASSLLPDRQMGDPTNEKLFF. The CDR3 nucleotides are TGTGCCAGCAGCTTACTCCCGGACAGGCAAATGGGGGACCCAACTAATGAAAAACTGTTTTTT. The chain uses TRBV7-8 and TRBJ1-4; 7 bases map to TRBD1. CDR1 and CDR2 from the germline V gene are SGHVS and FQNEAQ. The V and J ends lost 2 bases and 0 bases, in that order; junction bases with no gene match: 18. CDR3 length equals 21 residues.